A single sample is the source of the 8 T cell receptor beta chains below, sequenced in a study of post-analysis software for immune sequencing data. Unique-molecular-identifier-tagged TCR beta cDNA libraries were used. TCRdb reprocessed the PCR reads via MiXCR and lists one record per CDR3 protein. Among fewer than 550,000 distinct CDR3 sequences, approximately 34% were seen once, and the ten largest hold 6%. Findings of the study overall: Controls had lower frequencies than patients of 4 or 5 TRBV segments, which included TRBV5-6, TRBV5-1 and TRBV20-1.

These TCRs are of unknown antigen specificity. Sequencing was performed on blood. These receptors all come from a girl between 2 and 17 years old with multiple sclerosis.

This clonotype has only a few counts. J is TRBJ2-5 and V is TRBV10-3; TRBD1 matches at 7 bases. The V and J ends lost 4 bases and 3 bases, in that order; junction bases with no gene match: 2. In germline, CDR1 is ENHRY, CDR2 SYGVKD. The CDR3 is 13 amino acids. CDR3 coding DNA: TGTGCCATCAGTGGGGACAGCGAAGAGACCCAGTACTTC. This sequence encodes CAISGDSEETQYF.

The chain joins TRBV2 to TRBJ1-4; weak D call: TRBD1 (5 bases). The CDR3 extends over 15 amino acids. Trimming stripped 4 bases from V and 8 bases from J, with 17 bases between. The germline V gene has CDR1 SNHLY and CDR2 FYNNEI. CDR3 region: CASSADRGPTEKLFF. The CDR3 DNA reads TGTGCCAGCAGTGCGGATAGGGGACCTACCGAAAAACTGTTTTTT.

This clonotype came up a few times. This chain joins TRBV20-1 and TRBJ2-3, with D perhaps given as TRBD1 or TRBD2 (5 bases each). Germline CDR1 DFQATT, CDR2 SNEGSKA (reference sequence). The length of the CDR3 is 16 residues. V was shortened by 3 bases and J by 1 base, with 17 bases between the two germline ends. Written as DNA, the CDR3 is TGCAGTGCTAGTCGTTCCTCCGGGACCGGCACAGATACGCAGTATTTT. Translating gives CSASRSSGTGTDTQYF.

The chain is built from TRBV9 and TRBJ2-6; TRBD1 matches at 7 bases. Per the germline V gene, CDR1 is SGDLS and CDR2 is YYNGEE. J lost 0 bases, V lost 3 bases, and 9 bases had no gene match. This CDR3 contains 18 residues. The CDR3 spells CASSERQGFLSGANVLTF. The CDR3 DNA sequence: TGTGCCAGCAGCGAGCGACAGGGATTTCTCTCTGGGGCCAACGTCCTGACTTTC. The full variable domain, rest sourced from reference TRBV9 and TRBJ2-6, is DSGVTQTPKHLITATGQRVTLRCSPRSGDLSVYWYQQSLDQGLQFLIQYYNGEERAKGNILERFSAQQFPDLHSELNLSSLELGDSALYFCASSERQGFLSGANVLTFGAGSRLTVL.

The chain has TRBV20-1 and TRBJ2-3; the D is unclear. Trimming cost V 4 bases and J 4 bases, with 12 bases left between them. This CDR3 has 13 residues. Germline V CDR1 and CDR2: DFQATT, SNEGSKA (reference sequence). The DNA for the CDR3 is TGCAGTGCTAAACTATTTCCCCCAGATACGCAGTATTTT. It specifies CSAKLFPPDTQYF.

Only a few counts were recorded for this clonotype. The chain recombines TRBV10-3 with TRBJ1-2; 7 nucleotides align to TRBD1. V shed 5 bases and J 4 bases; nucleotides not matched to a gene: 10. Germline V gives CDR1 ENHRY, CDR2 SYGVKD. This CDR3 region has 15 residues. This CDR3 is CAISPPGQRIYGYTF. The CDR3, as DNA: TGTGCCATCAGTCCCCCGGGACAGAGAATCTATGGCTACACCTTC.

This clonotype was observed a few times. V and J are TRBV18 and TRBJ1-1, with D unresolved. This CDR3 spans 14 amino acids. Germline values: CDR1 KGHSH, CDR2 LQKENI. V was trimmed by 4 bases and J by 6 bases, leaving 15 bases between them. CDR3 in amino acids: CASSRGSLWAEAFF. The DNA of the CDR3 is TGTGCCAGCTCACGCGGCAGCCTATGGGCTGAAGCTTTCTTT.

The V call is TRBV18, the J call TRBJ1-5; 12 nucleotides line up with TRBD1. The junction had 9 bases not matched to a gene; V was cut back by 1 base and J by 5 bases. Looked up from germline, CDR1 is KGHSH and CDR2 is LQKENI. The CDR3 runs 18 residues. The CDR3 loop is CASSPQRGTGGADQPQHF. DNA for the CDR3: TGTGCCAGCTCACCACAACGGGGGACAGGGGGCGCCGATCAGCCCCAGCATTTT. The full variable domain, its missing parts supplied by reference TRBV18 and TRBJ1-5, is NAGVMQNPRHLVRRRGQEARLRCSPMKGHSHVYWYRQLPEEGLKFMVYLQKENIIDESGMPKERFSAEFPKEGPSILRIQQVVRGDSAAYFCASSPQRGTGGADQPQHFGDGTRLSIL.